This T cell receptor (beta chain) was recorded in a study of shared clonotypes between healthy human individuals. Findings and caveats of the study: Relative to their counterparts shared across all four donors, non-shared clonotypes exhibited diminished generation probabilities.

CD45RO negativity and positive selection for CCR7 defined naive CD8 cells, a population that excluded terminally differentiated effector memory CD45RA+ cells. This CDR3 has 14 amino acids. The germline V gene has CDR1 MNHEY and CDR2 SMNVEV (reference sequence). Trimming cost V 5 bases and J 3 bases, with 14 bases left between them. Profiled with immunoSEQ multiplex PCR; TCRdb holds only in-frame clones, not every one. This table holds about 580,000 clones, roughly 98% found once. About this clone itself: Its antigen is currently unknown.

Source material: naive CD8+ T cells sorted from blood. The chain has TRBV27 and TRBJ2-7; D is ambiguous. The receptor was isolated from a man aged 30 to 39 in good health. The CDR3 bases are TGTGCCAGCAGTCCCACCCTTATCATCTACGAGCAGTACTTC. This encodes CASSPTLIIYEQYF.